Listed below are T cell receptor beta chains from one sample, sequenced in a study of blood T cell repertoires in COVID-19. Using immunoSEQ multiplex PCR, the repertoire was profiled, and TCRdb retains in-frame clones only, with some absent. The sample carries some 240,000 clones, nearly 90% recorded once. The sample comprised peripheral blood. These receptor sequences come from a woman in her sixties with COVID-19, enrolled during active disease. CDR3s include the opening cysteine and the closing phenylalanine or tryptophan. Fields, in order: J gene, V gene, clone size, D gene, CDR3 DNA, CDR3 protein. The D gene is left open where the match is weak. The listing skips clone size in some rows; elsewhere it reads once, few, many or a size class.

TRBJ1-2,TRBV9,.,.,TGTGCCAGCAGCCCAAGACAAGACTATCACTATGGCTACACCTTC,CASSPRQDYHYGYTF
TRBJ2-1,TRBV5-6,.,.,TGTGCCAGCAGCTTCCTCTATGAGCAGTTCTTC,CASSFLYEQFF
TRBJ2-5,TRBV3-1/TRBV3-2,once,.,TGTGCCAGCAGCCCCGGGATACAAGAGACCCAGTACTTC,CASSPGIQETQYF
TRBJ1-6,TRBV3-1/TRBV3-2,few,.,TGTGCCAGCAGCCCCGACAGGAGCTCCTATAATTCACCCCTCCACTTT,CASSPDRSSYNSPLHF
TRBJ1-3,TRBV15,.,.,TGTGCCACCAGCAGAGACATCTTAGAGCCCATATATTTT,CATSRDILEPIYF
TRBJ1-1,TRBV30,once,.,TGTGCCTGGAGTGACGGGGAGAAGAACACTGAAGCTTTCTTT,CAWSDGEKNTEAFF
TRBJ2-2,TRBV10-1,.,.,TGCGCCAGCAGTGAGTCCGGACAGACCAACACCGGGGAGCTGTTTTTT,CASSESGQTNTGELFF
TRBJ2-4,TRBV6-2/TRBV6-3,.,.,TGTGCCAGCAGTTATACAGGGATAGGCAACATTCAGTACTTC,CASSYTGIGNIQYF
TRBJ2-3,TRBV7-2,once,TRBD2,TGTGCCAGCAGCTTATTAGCGGGGGGGCCCACAGATACGCAGTATTTT,CASSLLAGGPTDTQYF
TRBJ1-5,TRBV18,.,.,TGTGCCAGCTCACCACCGGCGGGGGGTCAGCCCCAGCATTTT,CASSPPAGGQPQHF
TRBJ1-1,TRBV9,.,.,TGTGCCAGCAGAAGGACACCCCATAACACTGAAGCTTTCTTT,CASRRTPHNTEAFF
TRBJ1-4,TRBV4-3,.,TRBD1,TGCGCCAGCAGCCGACAGGGGCGGGGTAATGAAAAACTGTTTTTT,CASSRQGRGNEKLFF
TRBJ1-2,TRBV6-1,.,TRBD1,TGTGCCAGCAGTGAAGAGGGGGCTGAAGGGTATGGCTACACCTTC,CASSEEGAEGYGYTF
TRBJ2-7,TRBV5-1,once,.,TGCGCCAGCAGCTCCGGGATGTCCGGGAGCTCCTACGAGCAGTACTTC,CASSSGMSGSSYEQYF
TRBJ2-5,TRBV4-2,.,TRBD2,TGTGCCAGCAGCCAGGCGGGGGGGCTAGCGGGTGAGACCCAGTACTTC,CASSQAGGLAGETQYF
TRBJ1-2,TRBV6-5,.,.,TGTGCCAGCACCAAGGACAGCTTCAGCTATGGCTACACCTTC,CASTKDSFSYGYTF
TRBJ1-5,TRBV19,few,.,TGTGCCACTGACACAGGGTCACTTCAGCCCCAGCATTTT,CATDTGSLQPQHF
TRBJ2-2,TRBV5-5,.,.,TGTGCCAGCAGACCAGCCGGGAGCACCGGGGAGCTGTTTTTT,CASRPAGSTGELFF
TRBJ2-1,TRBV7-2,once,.,TGTGCCAGCAGCCCGACCGGGGGACTGTTCTTC,CASSPTGGLFF
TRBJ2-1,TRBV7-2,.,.,TGTGCCAGCAGCTTAAGCGGCGGCGGGGCCTACAATGAGCAGTTCTTC,CASSLSGGGAYNEQFF
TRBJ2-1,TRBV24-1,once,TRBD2,TGTGCCACCAGCGCGGGGGGGCTTACCAATGAGCAGTTCTTC,CATSAGGLTNEQFF
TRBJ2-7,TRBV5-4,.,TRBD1,TGTGCCAGCAGCTTGGGACAGGGGCGAGCGGGGCAGTACTTC,CASSLGQGRAGQYF
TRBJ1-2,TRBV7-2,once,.,TGTGCCAGCAGCTCAACCCAACTCTATGGCTACACCTTC,CASSSTQLYGYTF
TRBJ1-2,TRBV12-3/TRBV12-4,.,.,TGTGCCAGCAGTTTAGCGAGGGGCTACACCTTC,CASSLARGYTF
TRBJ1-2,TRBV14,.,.,TGTGCCAGCAGCCAAGACCGTTTGGTTAGTAACTATGGCTACACCTTC,CASSQDRLVSNYGYTF
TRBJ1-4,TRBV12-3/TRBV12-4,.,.,TGTGCCAGCAGTTTAGCCGGGTATGAAAAACTGTTTTTT,CASSLAGYEKLFF
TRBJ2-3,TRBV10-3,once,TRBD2,TGTGCCATCAGTGGAGCGGGGCGCACAGATACGCAGTATTTT,CAISGAGRTDTQYF
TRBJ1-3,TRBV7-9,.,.,TGTGCCAGCAGCTTAGATGTATTCTCTGGAAACACCATATATTTT,CASSLDVFSGNTIYF
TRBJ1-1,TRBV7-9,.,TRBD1,TGTGCCAGCAGGCAACAGGGGGGGTTGGACACTGAAGCTTTCTTT,CASRQQGGLDTEAFF
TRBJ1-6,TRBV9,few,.,TGTGCCAGCAGCGAGGGAGTGCGTTCACCCCTCCACTTT,CASSEGVRSPLHF
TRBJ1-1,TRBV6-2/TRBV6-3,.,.,TGTGCCAGCAGTTACAGACAGATTGAGAACACTGAAGCTTTCTTT,CASSYRQIENTEAFF
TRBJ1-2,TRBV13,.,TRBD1,TGTGCCAGCAGTCCCGGGACAGGCGGCTACACCTTC,CASSPGTGGYTF
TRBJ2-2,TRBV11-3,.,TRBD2,TGTGCCAGCAGCTCACGCGGGGGAAAGAACACCGGGGAGCTGTTTTTT,CASSSRGGKNTGELFF
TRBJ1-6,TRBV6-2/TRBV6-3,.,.,TGTGCCAGCAGTCCCGGCCGAAGGGGCTACTCACCCCTCCACTTT,CASSPGRRGYSPLHF
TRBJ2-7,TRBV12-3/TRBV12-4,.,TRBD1,TGTGCCAGCAGTCTTACAGGGGTTTACGAGCAGTACTTC,CASSLTGVYEQYF
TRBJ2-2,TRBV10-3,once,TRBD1,TGTGCCATCAGTACAGGGGGGAACACCGGGGAGCTGTTTTTT,CAISTGGNTGELFF
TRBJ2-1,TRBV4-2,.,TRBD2,TGTGCCAGCAGCCAAGATTGGGGACTAGCGAATGAGCAGTTCTTC,CASSQDWGLANEQFF
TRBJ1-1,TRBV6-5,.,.,TGTGCCAGCAGTTTGGGCAGGCGGAACACTGAAGCTTTCTTT,CASSLGRRNTEAFF
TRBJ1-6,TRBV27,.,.,TGTGCCAGCAGTTATTCCGGCCGGGGGACCCTCCACTTT,CASSYSGRGTLHF
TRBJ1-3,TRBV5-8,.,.,TGTGCCAGCAACAGGGACTCTGGAAACACCATATATTTT,CASNRDSGNTIYF
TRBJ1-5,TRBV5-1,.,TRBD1,TGCGCCAGCAGCTGGGCAGGGGGCACCACTAGTCCCCAGCATTTT,CASSWAGGTTSPQHF
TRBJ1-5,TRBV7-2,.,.,TGTGCCAGCAGCGTCGATCGGAGCCAGCCCCAGCATTTT,CASSVDRSQPQHF
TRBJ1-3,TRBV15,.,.,TGTGCCACCAGCAGATCCGGAGGACAGAGCTCTGGAAACACCATATATTTT,CATSRSGGQSSGNTIYF
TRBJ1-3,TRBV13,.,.,TGTGCCAGCAGCTCCCTCGGGACTGCTGGAAACACCATATATTTT,CASSSLGTAGNTIYF
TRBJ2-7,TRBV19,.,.,TGTGCCAGTAGTAGGGACATGGACTACGAGCAGTACTTC,CASSRDMDYEQYF
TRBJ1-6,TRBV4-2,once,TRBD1,TGTGCCAGCAGCCCGACAGGGGATAATTCACCCCTCCACTTT,CASSPTGDNSPLHF
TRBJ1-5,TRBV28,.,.,TGTGCCAGCAACTACAGGCCGGGTCCCCAGCATTTT,CASNYRPGPQHF
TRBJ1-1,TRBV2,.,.,TGTGCCGTAGTAACGGACACTGAAGCTTTCTTT,CAVVTDTEAFF
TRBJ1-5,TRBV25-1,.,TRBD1,TGTGCCAGGGACAGGGGGCTTGGGAATCAGCCCCAGCATTTT,CARDRGLGNQPQHF
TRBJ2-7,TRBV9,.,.,TGTGCCAGCAGCGTAGCCCCTACTAGTCCAACCTACGAGCAGTACTTC,CASSVAPTSPTYEQYF
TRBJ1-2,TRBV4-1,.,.,TGCGCCAGCAGCCAAGGTATCGTCCAGGGAAACTATGGCTACACCTTC,CASSQGIVQGNYGYTF
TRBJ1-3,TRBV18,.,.,TGTGCCAGCTCACAAACAGGAGAAAAGCACTCTGGAAACACCATATATTTT,CASSQTGEKHSGNTIYF